The next 32 T cell receptor beta chains were all read from a single sample in a study of T cells after yellow fever vaccination. TCRdb redid the calling of the 5' RACE reads with MiXCR, one entry per CDR3 protein. The sample yields about 250,000 distinct CDR3 sequences, roughly 3.7% seen once. Source: PBMCs, taken 15 days after the yellow fever booster vaccination. Receptors originate from a man aged 18 to 29 who received the YFV17D yellow fever vaccine.

Many counts were recorded for this clonotype. The genes are TRBV11-3 and TRBJ2-2; D unresolved. The V gene lost 5 bases and the J gene lost 6 bases, with 19 bases spanning the gap. Germline loops: CDR1 SGHNT, CDR2 YENEEA. The CDR3 has 16 residues. The CDR3 spells CASSRTANTLPGELFF. The CDR3 DNA sequence: TGTGCCAGCAGCCGGACGGCGAACACTCTTCCCGGGGAGCTGTTTTTT.

This clonotype was seen ten or more times. The chain couples TRBV4-1 to TRBJ2-1; no reliable D call. With 4 bases removed from V and 9 bases from J, the gap between germline ends came to 13 bases. CDR3 length equals 13 residues. Germline V gene data show CDR1 as MGHRA and CDR2 as YSYEKL. CDR3 amino acids: CASSPPTPPEQFF. CDR3 in DNA: TGCGCCAGCAGCCCTCCGACCCCGCCTGAGCAGTTCTTC.

This clonotype came up many times. V is TRBV7-2 and J is TRBJ2-2; TRBD2 agrees at 9 bases. Germline lookup yields CDR1 SGHTA and CDR2 FQGNSA. V shed 2 bases and J 1 base; nucleotides not matched to a gene: 5. This CDR3 contains 17 residues. CDR3 loop: CASSLISGGQNTGELFF. The CDR3 DNA follows: TGTGCCAGCAGCTTAATCAGCGGGGGGCAGAACACCGGGGAGCTGTTTTTT. Complete variable domain (other parts from reference TRBV7-2 and TRBJ2-2): GAGVSQSPSNKVTEKGKDVELRCDPISGHTALYWYRQSLGQGLEFLIYFQGNSAPDKSGLPSDRFSAERTGGSVSTLTIQRTQQEDSAVYLCASSLISGGQNTGELFFGEGSRLTVL.

This clonotype was found many times. This chain links TRBV30 with TRBJ2-2, with D tentatively TRBD2 (5 bases). Between the trimmed V and J ends, which lost 7 bases and 4 bases, there was a span of 13 bases. This CDR3 comprises 13 residues. The germline V gene encodes CDR1 GTSNPN and CDR2 SVGIG (reference sequence). CDR3 coding DNA: TGTGCCTTGAACCGGGGTAGCACCGGGGAGCTGTTTTTT. It yields the protein CALNRGSTGELFF.

The table lists this clonotype with many counts. This chain links TRBV7-9 with TRBJ2-3; 14 bases align to TRBD2. The CDR3 totals 18 residues. V gave up 5 bases and J gave up 3 bases; unmatched junction bases: 10. Looked up from germline, CDR1 is SEHNR and CDR2 is FQNEAQ (reference sequence). The chain's CDR3 is CASSGPGLAGASTDTQYF. In DNA, the CDR3 is TGTGCCAGCAGCGGACCGGGACTAGCGGGGGCCTCGACAGATACGCAGTATTTT.

The sample holds many counts of this clonotype. This chain links TRBV4-1 with TRBJ1-2; 7 bases line up with TRBD1. CDR3 length equals 14 residues. CDR1 is MGHRA, CDR2 YSYEKL, per germline. J lost 8 bases, V lost 4 bases, and 10 bases had no gene match. CDR3 sequence reads: CASSLRQGSGGYTF. The CDR3 nucleotides read TGCGCCAGCAGCCTTCGACAGGGTTCGGGAGGCTACACCTTC.

This clonotype was detected many times. The chain links TRBV5-1 to TRBJ2-3, with D unresolved. The CDR3 is made up of 15 amino acids. Trimming removed 2 bases at V and 3 bases at J, with 13 bases between. Germline V CDR1 and CDR2: SGHRS, YFSETQ. This chain's CDR3 is CASSLSSVGTDTQYF. CDR3 DNA sequence: TGCGCCAGCAGCTTATCGTCGGTAGGGACAGATACGCAGTATTTT.

Ten or more counts support this clonotype. CDR3 in DNA: TGTGCCAGCAGTGGGGGACAATTAATCACCGGGGAGCTGTTTTTT. Protein: CASSGGQLITGELFF. The chain uses TRBV2 and TRBJ2-2, with D possibly being TRBD1 (6 bases). Trimming left V 4 bases short and J 4 bases short, with 13 bases between. The germline CDR1 and CDR2 sequences are SNHLY and FYNNEI. CDR3 length: 15 amino acids. The variable domain in full, with the rest retrieved from reference TRBV2 and TRBJ2-2, is EPEVTQTPSHQVTQMGQEVILRCVPISNHLYFYWYRQILGQKVEFLVSFYNNEISEKSEIFDDQFSVERPDGSNFTLKIRSTKLEDSAMYFCASSGGQLITGELFFGEGSRLTVL.

This clonotype was counted ten times or more. The rearrangement uses TRBV5-1 and TRBJ2-5; perhaps D is TRBD1 or TRBD2 (5 bases each). Looked up from germline, CDR1 is SGHRS and CDR2 is YFSETQ. The CDR3 is 15 residues long. Trimming took off 2 bases at V and 1 base at J, with 12 bases between the two ends. CDR3 region: CASSFQGATQETQYF. The CDR3 DNA follows: TGCGCCAGCAGCTTTCAGGGAGCTACCCAAGAGACCCAGTACTTC.

This clonotype appeared many times. The rearrangement joins TRBV7-9 to TRBJ2-1; 9 nucleotides align to TRBD2. Germline values: CDR1 SEHNR, CDR2 FQNEAQ (reference sequence). The CDR3 is 15 amino acids. The V gene end was trimmed by 3 bases and the J gene end by 15 bases; junction bases not matched to a gene: 15. CDR3 sequence reads: CASSLAPSRSGGPFF. As DNA, the CDR3 is TGTGCCAGCAGCTTGGCCCCTAGTAGAAGCGGGGGGCCGTTCTTC. The entire variable domain, with the rest obtained from reference TRBV7-9 and TRBJ2-1, is as follows: DTGVSQNPRHKITKRGQNVTFRCDPISEHNRLYWYRQTLGQGPEFLTYFQNEAQLEKSRLLSDRFSAERPKGSFSTLEIQRTEQGDSAMYLCASSLAPSRSGGPFFGPGTRLTVL.

In this sample, this clonotype turned up many times. The gene calls are TRBV11-2 and TRBJ2-5, with TRBD2 matching 9 bases. Trimming cost V 5 bases and J 1 base; bases outside gene matches: 5. Germline CDR1 SGHAT, CDR2 FQNNGV. The CDR3 extends over 15 amino acids. CDR3 residues: CASSPLAGVQETQYF. CDR3 nucleotide sequence: TGTGCCAGCAGCCCTTTAGCGGGGGTCCAAGAGACCCAGTACTTC.

This clonotype was counted at least ten times. This chain joins TRBV7-9 and TRBJ1-1; D perhaps matches TRBD1 (6 bases). The CDR3 runs to 12 residues. Trimming left V 0 bases short and J 11 bases short, with 10 bases between. Germline CDR1 is SEHNR and CDR2 is FQNEAQ (reference sequence). CDR3 sequence reads: CASSLARGPAFF. CDR3 in DNA: TGTGCCAGCAGCTTAGCCCGGGGGCCGGCTTTCTTT. Full variable domain (missing parts from reference TRBV7-9 and TRBJ1-1): DTGVSQNPRHKITKRGQNVTFRCDPISEHNRLYWYRQTLGQGPEFLTYFQNEAQLEKSRLLSDRFSAERPKGSFSTLEIQRTEQGDSAMYLCASSLARGPAFFGQGTRLTVV.

At least ten counts were recorded for this clonotype. The CDR3 protein is CATSAGLAGVTDTQYF. The CDR3 DNA reads TGTGCCACCAGCGCGGGACTAGCGGGGGTCACAGATACGCAGTATTTT. The chain uses TRBV15 and TRBJ2-3, with TRBD2 matching over 14 bases. CDR1 is LNHNV and CDR2 is YYDKDF in the germline V gene (reference sequence). Trimming at V came to 5 bases and at J to 2 bases, leaving 3 bases not matched to a gene. This CDR3 is built from 16 residues.

Ten or more counts support this clonotype. The gene calls are TRBV20-1 and TRBJ2-5; D is uncertain. The V gene lost 1 base and the J gene lost 8 bases, with 11 bases spanning the gap. Germline CDR1 is DFQATT and CDR2 is SNEGSKA (reference sequence). The CDR3 length is 12 residues. CDR3 in amino acids: CSARGYDPTQYF. In DNA form, the CDR3 reads TGCAGTGCTAGAGGATATGACCCCACCCAGTACTTC.

V and J are TRBV5-4 and TRBJ2-2; D remains ambiguous. Trimming cost V 4 bases and J 0 bases, with 7 bases left between them. The CDR3 runs 14 residues. Germline V gene sequence: CDR1 SGHNT, CDR2 YYREEE (reference sequence). The CDR3 protein is CASSGQTNTGELFF. The CDR3 DNA reads as TGTGCCAGCAGCGGCCAGACGAACACCGGGGAGCTGTTTTTT.

This clonotype has ten or more counts. V is TRBV12-3 or TRBV12-4 and J is TRBJ1-1, with a possible D match to TRBD1 (5 bases). This CDR3 is 12 amino acids long. The ends were cut back, 8 bases at V and 7 bases at J, with 14 bases in the middle. The chain's CDR3 is CASGQGKGEAFF. The CDR3 DNA reads as TGTGCCAGCGGTCAGGGAAAGGGTGAAGCTTTCTTT.

Ten or more counts support this clonotype. The V call is TRBV5-1, the J call TRBJ2-2; D is unclear. Germline V CDR1 and CDR2: SGHRS, YFSETQ. The CDR3 runs to 13 residues. V gave up 0 bases and J gave up 5 bases, with 5 bases separating them. The CDR3, as DNA: TGCGCCAGCAGCTTGGAGGATACCGGGGAGCTGTTTTTT. Translating gives CASSLEDTGELFF.

This clonotype came up many times. The CDR3: CSASPAGWAGVYF. CDR3 bases: TGCAGTGCTAGCCCGGCGGGGTGGGCAGGGGTCTACTTC. The chain carries TRBV20-1 and TRBJ2-7; D possibly matches TRBD1 or TRBD2 (6 bases each). The CDR3 is made up of 13 amino acids. In germline, CDR1 is DFQATT, CDR2 SNEGSKA (reference sequence). V was shortened by 3 bases and J by 13 bases, with 22 bases between the two germline ends.

This clonotype was picked up many times. The J gene is TRBJ1-2, the V gene TRBV5-1; perhaps TRBD1 as D (5 bases). Trimming removed 4 bases at V and 6 bases at J, with 13 bases between. This CDR3 has 13 residues. The germline CDR1 and CDR2 sequences are SGHRS and YFSETQ. CDR3 DNA: TGCGCCAGCAGCCTGGGGGACGGTAATGGCTACACCTTC. It codes for CASSLGDGNGYTF. The full variable domain, with the rest looked up from reference TRBV5-1 and TRBJ1-2, is KAGVTQTPRYLIKTRGQQVTLSCSPISGHRSVSWYQQTPGQGLQFLFEYFSETQRNKGNFPGRFSGRQFSNSRSEMNVSTLELGDSALYLCASSLGDGNGYTFGSGTRLTVV.

This clonotype was counted at least ten times. The CDR3 DNA sequence: TGCAGTGCTCGCCGGACTAGCGGGGCGCCTGGCACCGGGGAGCTGTTTTTT. It is translated as CSARRTSGAPGTGELFF. The chain joins TRBV20-1 to TRBJ2-2, with 12 bases that match TRBD2. Per the germline V gene, CDR1 is DFQATT and CDR2 is SNEGSKA (reference sequence). J gave up 4 bases and V 5 bases, and 11 bases lay outside the gene matches. The length of the CDR3 is 17 residues.

The table lists this clonotype with a few counts. The V call is TRBV11-2, the J call TRBJ1-1; possibly TRBD1 for D (5 bases). The CDR3 sequence is 11 residues long. The germline V gene has CDR1 SGHAT and CDR2 FQNNGV. Trimming left V 3 bases short and J 13 bases short, with 12 bases between. The chain's CDR3 is CASSFKVGGFF. The DNA for the CDR3 is TGTGCCAGCAGCTTTAAGGTTGGGGGTTTCTTT. Variable domain in full (rest from reference TRBV11-2 and TRBJ1-1): EAGVAQSPRYKIIEKRQSVAFWCNPISGHATLYWYQQILGQGPKLLIQFQNNGVVDDSQLPKDRFSAERLKGVDSTLKIQPAKLEDSAVYLCASSFKVGGFFGQGTRLTVV.

Many counts were recorded for this clonotype. The rearrangement joins TRBV5-1 to TRBJ2-5; 9 nucleotides align to TRBD2. This CDR3 is 15 amino acids long. Germline CDR1 and CDR2: SGHRS and YFSETQ. Trimming at V came to 4 bases and at J to 4 bases, leaving 8 bases not matched to a gene. CDR3 residues: CASSKGTSSGETQYF. CDR3 nucleotides: TGCGCCAGCAGCAAAGGGACTAGCTCAGGAGAGACCCAGTACTTC.

At least ten counts were recorded for this clonotype. The chain is built from TRBV15 and TRBJ2-3, with unresolved D. Germline V gives CDR1 LNHNV, CDR2 YYDKDF (reference sequence). This CDR3 spans 13 amino acids. The germline V and J ends were trimmed by 0 bases and 5 bases, with 6 bases remaining between them. DNA for the CDR3: TGTGCCACCAGCAGAGATTTAGGAGATACGCAGTATTTT. Protein: CATSRDLGDTQYF.

In its sample, this clonotype was seen many times. The chain is built from TRBV5-1 and TRBJ2-5; D might be TRBD2 (7 bases). Trimming pared 0 bases from V and 3 bases from J, leaving 21 bases between. This CDR3 has 18 amino acids. Germline V CDR1 and CDR2: SGHRS, YFSETQ. CDR3: CASSLVPPPAGAEETQYF. CDR3 DNA sequence: TGCGCCAGCAGCTTGGTCCCCCCCCCCGCGGGGGCGGAAGAGACCCAGTACTTC. Complete variable domain (other parts from reference TRBV5-1 and TRBJ2-5): KAGVTQTPRYLIKTRGQQVTLSCSPISGHRSVSWYQQTPGQGLQFLFEYFSETQRNKGNFPGRFSGRQFSNSRSEMNVSTLELGDSALYLCASSLVPPPAGAEETQYFGPGTRLLVL.

This clonotype was found many times. This chain links TRBV7-2 with TRBJ2-3; 8 bases are shared with TRBD1. The length of the CDR3 is 16 residues. V gave up 5 bases and J gave up 4 bases; unmatched junction bases: 11. CDR1 SGHTA and CDR2 FQGNSA come from the germline V gene. The CDR3 DNA reads as TGTGCCAGCAGCCCAGATAGGCAGGGGGCCGCAGATACGCAGTATTTT. This gives the protein CASSPDRQGAADTQYF.

There are many counts of this clonotype. The rearrangement joins TRBV19 to TRBJ1-1; D is ambiguous. Looked up from germline, CDR1 is LNHDA and CDR2 is SQIVND (reference sequence). Deletions cut 6 bases from V and 5 bases from J, with 19 bases between. The CDR3 runs to 15 residues. CDR3 sequence reads: CASSVEGWSGTEAFF. CDR3 nucleotide sequence: TGTGCCAGTAGCGTGGAGGGATGGTCGGGTACTGAAGCTTTCTTT.

There are many counts of this clonotype. The chain joins TRBV18 to TRBJ1-1; TRBD1 agrees at 7 bases. The germline gives CDR1 KGHSH, CDR2 LQKENI. The CDR3 length is 16 residues. J lost 3 bases, V lost 4 bases, and 11 bases had no gene match. The DNA for the CDR3 is TGTGCCAGCTCACTCTACAGGGGTGGCGGTGACACTGAAGCTTTCTTT. This codes for CASSLYRGGGDTEAFF.

A word on this clonotype: A clone one base away is much larger, so this may be a read error. The chain has TRBV7-2 and TRBJ1-2; the D is unclear. CDR1 and CDR2 (germline): SGHTA, FQGNSA. The CDR3 runs 14 residues. Trimming pared 2 bases from V and 4 bases from J, leaving 11 bases between. CDR3 in DNA: TGTGCCAGCAGCTTACGGCAGGCCGCCTATGGCTACACCTTC. This sequence encodes CASSLRQAAYGYTF.

At least ten counts were recorded for this clonotype. V is TRBV7-2 and J is TRBJ2-3; D unclear. CDR3 size: 12 residues. The ends were cut back, 4 bases at V and 4 bases at J, with 6 bases in the middle. CDR1 is SGHTA and CDR2 is FQGNSA in the germline V gene. This CDR3 is CASSSYPDTQYF. In DNA form, the CDR3 reads TGTGCCAGCAGCTCCTACCCAGATACGCAGTATTTT.

There are many counts of this clonotype. The chain couples TRBV7-9 to TRBJ2-7; TRBD2 is a possible D gene (5 bases). This CDR3 contains 12 residues. Germline lookup yields CDR1 SEHNR and CDR2 FQNEAQ (reference sequence). Trimming took 6 bases from V and 4 from J, leaving 10 bases between them. The CDR3 DNA sequence: TGTGCCAGCAGTCCCGGGAATTACGAGCAGTACGTC. Translation gives CASSPGNYEQYV.

This clonotype came up many times. The chain joins TRBV4-2 to TRBJ2-5; no clear D. In germline, CDR1 is LGHNA, CDR2 YNFKEQ. V was clipped by 2 bases and J by 5 bases, with 15 bases between them. The CDR3 consists of 15 residues. The CDR3 loop is CASSQKSPGRETQYF. Written as DNA, the CDR3 is TGTGCCAGCAGCCAAAAGTCCCCTGGTCGGGAGACCCAGTACTTC.

This clonotype was observed many times. This chain joins TRBV6-5 and TRBJ1-2; 8 bases line up with TRBD1. Trimming took 5 bases from V and 5 from J; bases not matched to a gene: 19. Germline CDR1 MNHEY, CDR2 SVGAGI. The CDR3 runs to 18 residues. The CDR3 sequence: CASSLGGQGAGLLYGYTF. CDR3 bases: TGTGCCAGCAGTCTCGGCGGGCAGGGGGCCGGACTGTTATATGGCTACACCTTC.